This T cell receptor beta chain was identified in a study of spatial heterogeneity in lung cancer. CDR3 length: 11 amino acids. V was cut by 2 bases and J by 7 bases, with 8 bases left in between. The germline CDR1 and CDR2 sequences are SQVTM and ANQGSEA. A unique molecular identifier was attached to every TCR cDNA molecule. From the 5' RACE reads, TCRdb called clonotypes with MiXCR, one entry per CDR3 protein. The table lists 3,000 or so distinct CDR3 sequences, approximately 18% of them singletons. By share, this clonotype counts as medium-sized. Time point in this sample: sample taken at primary tumor resection. The donors, about 78 patients with untreated early-stage non-small cell lung cancer, provided the samples.

The source of this sequence is a female donor with early-stage non-small cell lung cancer. This rearrangement joins TRBV29-1 to TRBJ1-2; D call uncertain. This material consisted of normal lung tissue next to the tumor, taken at surgery. The CDR3 here is CSVENLGGYTF. CDR3 nucleotides: TGCAGCGTTGAAAACTTGGGTGGCTACACCTTC.